This TCR beta chain is from a study of memory CD4+ T cells and cytomegalovirus serostatus. TCRdb's table, derived via immunoSEQ multiplex PCR, lists solely in-frame clones and lacks some. Found here are about 53,000 clones, 75% to 85% of them singletons; the top ten hold around 0.83%. This CDR3 comprises 16 residues. The V gene end was trimmed by 2 bases and the J gene end by 9 bases; junction bases not matched to a gene: 9. Germline V gene data show CDR1 as MNHEY and CDR2 as SVGAGI. The sort gate was single viable CD3+CD4+CD8-CD45RO+ cells for memory CD4+ T cells. This clone was counted only a few times.

The sequence came from an adult in good health and CMV-seronegative. Sequencing was done on a sample of memory CD4+ T cells from blood. The rearrangement uses TRBV6-5 and TRBJ1-6; 8 nucleotides match TRBD1. CDR3: CASSYPADRVGSPLHF. CDR3 nucleotides: TGTGCCAGCAGTTACCCGGCGGACAGGGTGGGTTCACCCCTCCACTTT.